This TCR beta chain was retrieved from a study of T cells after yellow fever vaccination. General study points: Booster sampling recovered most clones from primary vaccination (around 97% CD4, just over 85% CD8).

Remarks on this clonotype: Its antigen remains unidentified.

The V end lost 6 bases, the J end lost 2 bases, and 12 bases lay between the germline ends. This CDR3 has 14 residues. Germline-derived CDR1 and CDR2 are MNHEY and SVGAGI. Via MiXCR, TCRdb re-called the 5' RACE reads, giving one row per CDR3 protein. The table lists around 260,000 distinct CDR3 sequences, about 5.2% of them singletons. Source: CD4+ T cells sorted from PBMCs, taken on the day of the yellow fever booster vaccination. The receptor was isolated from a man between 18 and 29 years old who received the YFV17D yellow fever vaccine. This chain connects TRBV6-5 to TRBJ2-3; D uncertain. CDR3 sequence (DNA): TGTGCCAGCAGCCCATCGTATTCCACAGATACGCAGTATTTT. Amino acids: CASSPSYSTDTQYF.